This T cell receptor beta chain was documented in a study of T cell repertoires in cytomegalovirus infection. Study in general: An indication of both CMV infection and matching HLA type came from public TCR beta signatures.

General study results and limits: Frequencies of public TCR beta families were cumulated, and this identified carriers of CMV plus the relevant HLA. Ex vivo responses were dominated by HLA-C-restricted CMV-specific TCR beta clonotypes.

Per the germline V gene, CDR1 is SGHTA and CDR2 is FQGNSA. This CDR3 spans 12 amino acids. V was shortened by 5 bases and J by 8 bases, with 9 bases between the two germline ends. Via MiXCR, TCRdb re-called the reads, giving one row per CDR3 protein. The sample includes 200,000 to 300,000 distinct CDR3 sequences, approximately 13% seen only once; the top ten take around 1.6%. This clonotype was counted only a few times. Its antigen is undetermined. The sequence came from a human donor in good health (CMV status not recorded). Some clones in this sample may be carry-over from other donors' samples. The sequenced sample was PBMCs. This chain uses TRBV7-2 with TRBJ1-4; D ambiguous. CDR3 residues: CASSPNREKLFF. The CDR3 DNA reads TGTGCCAGCAGCCCGAACAGAGAAAAACTGTTTTTT.